A selection of T cell receptor beta chains follows, all from one sample in a study of blood T cell repertoires in COVID-19. The data were produced by immunoSEQ multiplex PCR, yet TCRdb's version contains in-frame clones alone and is incomplete. The table includes 150,000 to 200,000 clones, roughly four fifths detected once. The sequencing sample was made of peripheral blood. The receptors were sampled from a man aged 25 to 40 with active or convalescent COVID-19. Each CDR3 is given with its conserved first and last residue.

CDR3: CASSLGQSTDTQYF
length: 14
V: TRBV5-6

CDR3: CASSLREGREQYF
length: 13
V: TRBV27

CDR3: CASSQAPFGSRGNSPLHF
length: 18
V: TRBV3-1/TRBV3-2

CDR3: CASSYEAGASNNEQFF
length: 16
V: TRBV6-5

CDR3: CATLRGGDSNQPQHF
length: 15
V: TRBV6-5

CDR3: CASSYSRVNTEAFF
length: 14
V: TRBV6-2/TRBV6-3

CDR3: CASSLGSGQGLNQPQHF
length: 17
V: TRBV7-9

CDR3: CASSLSGNEQYF
length: 12
V: TRBV7-6

CDR3: CATQREGHEQYF
length: 12
V: TRBV24-1

CDR3: CASSVSGSGELFF
length: 13
V: TRBV6-4

CDR3: CASSLVLETQYF
length: 12
V: TRBV11-2

CDR3: CASSKSPERGAPDTQYF
length: 17
V: TRBV21-1

CDR3: CSGTSGTYNEQFF
length: 13
V: TRBV29-1

CDR3: CASSYSADSSYEQYF
length: 15
V: TRBV6-5

CDR3: CASSTDIPRLTDTQYF
length: 16
V: TRBV7-8